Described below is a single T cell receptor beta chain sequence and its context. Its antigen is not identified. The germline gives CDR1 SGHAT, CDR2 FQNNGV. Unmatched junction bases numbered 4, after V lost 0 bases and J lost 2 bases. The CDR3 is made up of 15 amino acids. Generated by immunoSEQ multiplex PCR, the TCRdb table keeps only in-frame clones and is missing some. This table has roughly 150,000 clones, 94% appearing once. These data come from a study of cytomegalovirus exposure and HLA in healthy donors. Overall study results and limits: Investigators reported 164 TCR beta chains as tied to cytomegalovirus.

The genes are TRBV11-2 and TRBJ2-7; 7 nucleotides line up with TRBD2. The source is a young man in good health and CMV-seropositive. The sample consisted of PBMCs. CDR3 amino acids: CASSLDPAGAYEQYF. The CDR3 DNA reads TGTGCCAGCAGCTTAGATCCGGCGGGGGCCTACGAGCAGTACTTC.